This T cell receptor (beta chain) was recovered during a study of cytomegalovirus exposure and HLA in healthy donors. Here immunoSEQ multiplex PCR was the method, and the copy in TCRdb shows in-frame clones only, minus some. The data hold about 72,000 clones, with around 94% observed a single time. The donors formed part of the roughly 110-subject validation cohort, distinct from the roughly 700-subject first cohort. Germline V gene data show CDR1 as MNHEY and CDR2 as SVGAGI. The V end lost 5 bases, the J end lost 0 bases, and 5 bases lay between the germline ends. CDR3 length: 14 residues. The sample comprised PBMCs. The gene calls are TRBV6-5 and TRBJ2-6; unclear D gene. The sequence came from a woman aged 18-35 years in good health and CMV-seronegative. This CDR3 is CASSEISGANVLTF. The DNA of the CDR3 is TGTGCCAGCAGTGAGATCTCTGGGGCCAACGTCCTGACTTTC.